This T cell receptor beta chain was documented in a study of control samples from healthy donors and cancer patients. This table comes from immunoSEQ multiplex PCR, and its TCRdb copy is limited to in-frame clones, with some not included. The sample records approximately 81,000 clones, about 93% being singletons. This CDR3 is 17 amino acids long. Germline loops: CDR1 LGHDT, CDR2 YNNKEL (reference sequence). V lost 0 bases, J lost 1 base, and 12 bases lay in between. This sequence originates from a woman aged 18-30 years in good health. V and J are TRBV3-1 (or the pseudogene TRBV3-2) and TRBJ2-2; D might be TRBD1 (5 bases). What was sequenced was blood. For the CDR3, the DNA is TGTGCCAGCAGCCAAGAGAACAGGCCGCTGAACACCGGGGAGCTGTTTTTT. This sequence encodes CASSQENRPLNTGELFF.